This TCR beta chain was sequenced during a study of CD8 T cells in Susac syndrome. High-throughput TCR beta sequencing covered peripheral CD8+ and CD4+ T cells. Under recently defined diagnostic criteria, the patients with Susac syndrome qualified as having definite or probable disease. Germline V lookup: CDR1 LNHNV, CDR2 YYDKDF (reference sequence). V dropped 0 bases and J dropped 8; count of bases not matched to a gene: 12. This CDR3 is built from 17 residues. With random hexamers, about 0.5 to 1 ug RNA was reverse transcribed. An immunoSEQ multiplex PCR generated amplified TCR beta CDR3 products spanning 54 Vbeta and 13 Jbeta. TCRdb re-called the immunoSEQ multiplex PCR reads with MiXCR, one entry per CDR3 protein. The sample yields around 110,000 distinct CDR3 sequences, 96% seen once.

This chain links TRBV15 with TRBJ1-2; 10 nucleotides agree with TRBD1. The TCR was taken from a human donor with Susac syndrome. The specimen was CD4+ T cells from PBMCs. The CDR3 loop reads CATSRDRWGQGLLGYTF. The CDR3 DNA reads TGTGCCACCAGCAGAGATCGGTGGGGACAGGGGTTGTTAGGCTACACCTTC.